This entry is about one T cell receptor beta chain. Its antigen remains undetermined. No quality values exist for individual bases; no much larger clone is one base distant. The data were taken from a study of blood T cell repertoires in COVID-19 (dated by TCRdb to 2018 to 2020). Context from the whole study: Collaborator samples came from the United States, Italy and Spain and covered acute and convalescent phases of COVID-19. The material from the prospective study consisted of cDNA or gDNA derived from T cells, B-cell-depleted T cells, or PBMCs. Deeply sampled blood TCRbeta repertoires from subjects exposed to, actively infected with, or recovered from COVID-19 were included in the dataset. The repertoires were made available in a free public database intended to serve as a resource for research on the immune response to SARS-CoV-2. The samples were drawn from the first 160 participants of the ongoing ImmuneRACE study and from 1,254 subjects provided by 6 global collaborators. Nearly every sample came with metadata listing a de-identified subject ID, COVID-19 status, age in years and sex. Where HLA class I and class II types were available, the types were taken from metadata supplied by the sample provider, not from assay-based typing. General findings and caveats noted by the study authors: How much clinical and demographic metadata was included differed by source and by participant, and the metadata was provided uncurated.

Whole blood was collected in K2EDTA tubes by collaborating institutions according to the institutions' own protocols. For TCRbeta analysis, collaborators shipped samples as frozen whole blood, isolated PBMCs, or DNA extracted from either of those sample types. V lost 4 bases and J lost 6 bases, and the count of bases not matched to a germline gene is 9. Taken from cysteine to phenylalanine, the CDR3 has 15 residues. Only the CDR3 portion is preserved as DNA: 45 bases, with reading frame beginning at the first base. Via the germline V gene (reference sequence), CDR1 is LNHDA and CDR2 SQIVND. TCRbeta CDR3 regions were amplified from genomic DNA using the immunoSEQ Assay, a bias-controlled multiplex PCR. The paper's processing steps were these. Within the assay, amplification of reference gene primers was used to estimate how many nucleated cells each sample contained. To quantify the absolute abundance of each unique TCRbeta CDR3 rearrangement, sequence reads were collapsed and filtered. For each sample, productive Simpson clonality was calculated as the square root of Simpson's diversity index over productive rearrangements. As stored in TCRdb, this immuneACCESS dataset retains in-frame rearrangements with V and J assigned. A fraction of the clones does not appear; measured against another copy, unresolved V genes explain less than half of the discrepancy, and the remainder lacks a known reason. The V and J calls and clone size were taken over from that table, and D and trimming were inferred from the DNA. The sample includes about 190,000 clones, with roughly 80% observed a single time. Jointly, the top ten make up around 15% of the sample.

The chain is assembled from TRBV19 and TRBJ1-3; TRBD1 aligns with 7 central bases. Sequences were obtained from peripheral blood. This clonotype was sampled from a man aged 60 to 75 with active or convalescent COVID-19. For the CDR3, the sequence is CASSTTGAGANTIYF. The DNA sequence is given as TGTGCCAGTAGTACCACAGGGGCCGGCGCAAACACCATATATTTT. The entire variable domain, with the stretches around the CDR3 drawn from the reference TRBV19 and TRBJ1-3 proteins, is DGGITQSPKYLFRKEGQNVTLSCEQNLNHDAMYWYRQDPGQGLRLIYYSQIVNDFQKGDIAEGYSVSREKKESFPLTVTSAQKNPTAFYLCASSTTGAGANTIYFGEGSWLTVV.